This is a list of T cell receptor beta chains from one sample in a study of OX40 agonist ivuxolimab in advanced cancers. Using immunoSEQ multiplex PCR, the repertoire was profiled, and TCRdb retains in-frame clones only, with some absent. The repertoire holds fewer than 60,000 clones, with approximately 90% as singletons. This specimen consisted of CD4+ or CD8+ T cells sorted from blood, obtained in a trial of the OX40 agonist ivuxolimab. The receptors shown here come from an adult with an advanced solid tumor such as melanoma, head and neck, liver or kidney cancer. The CDR3 runs from the conserved cysteine through the conserved F or W. A D gene is named only where the DNA matches it firmly. The size of a clone is reported for some rows only, either as once, few or many, or as a class for expanded clones.

j_gene | v_gene | abundance | d_gene | CDR3nt | CDR3aa
TRBJ2-1 | TRBV6-5 | NA | TRBD1 | TGTGCCGCCGGGACAGGGCACAATGAGCAGTTCTTC | CAAGTGHNEQFF
TRBJ1-1 | TRBV5-4 | NA | NA | TGTGCCAGCAGCTTCGGGAACCACCAGGCTTTCTTT | CASSFGNHQAFF
TRBJ2-7 | TRBV5-4 | NA | NA | TGTGCCAGCAGCTTCTGGGGTGGGGAGCAGTACTTC | CASSFWGGEQYF
TRBJ2-2 | TRBV11-3 | NA | TRBD1 | TGTGCCAGCAGCGGGCTCGGGACAGGGGTCACCGGGGAGCTGTTTTTT | CASSGLGTGVTGELFF
TRBJ2-7 | TRBV4-1 | NA | NA | TGCGCCAGCAGCCAGGGCGGTCAGGGGGGCGCCTACGAGCAGTACTTC | CASSQGGQGGAYEQYF
TRBJ2-7 | TRBV4-1 | NA | NA | TGCGCCAGCAGCCCCGTCGGTCTGGGCTTTACCTACGAGCAGTACTTC | CASSPVGLGFTYEQYF
TRBJ1-2 | TRBV5-1 | NA | NA | TGCGCCAGCAGCTTGGATGGGGTCGGGGGCTACACCTTC | CASSLDGVGGYTF
TRBJ2-7 | TRBV6-6 | NA | TRBD1 | TGTGCCAGCAGTTACTCGACAGGGGGCTACGAGCAGTACTTC | CASSYSTGGYEQYF
TRBJ2-7 | TRBV19 | few | NA | TGTGCCAGTAGTATAACGGCAACCTACGAGCAGTACTTC | CASSITATYEQYF
TRBJ2-7 | TRBV27 | NA | TRBD2 | TGTGCCAGCAGTTTTAGTGGGGGGGGCTACGAGCAGTACTTC | CASSFSGGGYEQYF
TRBJ2-1 | TRBV4-1 | NA | NA | TGCGCCAGCAGCCAGGTGGGGGGGCCTTACAATGAGCAGTTCTTC | CASSQVGGPYNEQFF
TRBJ2-7 | TRBV19 | NA | NA | TGTGCCAGTAGTATAGGACGGGGTCTCTCCTACGAGCAGTACTTC | CASSIGRGLSYEQYF
TRBJ1-2 | TRBV7-9 | medium-sized | NA | TGTGCCAGCAGCCCATCCTCCAGACTGATCGACTATGGCTACACCTTC | CASSPSSRLIDYGYTF
TRBJ2-7 | TRBV29-1 | NA | NA | TGCAGCGCCCTGCTCCCGGACGCCTACGAGCAGTACTTC | CSALLPDAYEQYF
TRBJ1-6 | TRBV4-3 | NA | NA | TGCGCCAGCAGCCAAGATACAGGGATAATTTCACCCCTCCACTTT | CASSQDTGIISPLHF
TRBJ2-7 | TRBV7-8 | NA | NA | TGTGCCAGCAGCTTAGCAACAGGAACCTCCTACGAGCAGTACTTC | CASSLATGTSYEQYF